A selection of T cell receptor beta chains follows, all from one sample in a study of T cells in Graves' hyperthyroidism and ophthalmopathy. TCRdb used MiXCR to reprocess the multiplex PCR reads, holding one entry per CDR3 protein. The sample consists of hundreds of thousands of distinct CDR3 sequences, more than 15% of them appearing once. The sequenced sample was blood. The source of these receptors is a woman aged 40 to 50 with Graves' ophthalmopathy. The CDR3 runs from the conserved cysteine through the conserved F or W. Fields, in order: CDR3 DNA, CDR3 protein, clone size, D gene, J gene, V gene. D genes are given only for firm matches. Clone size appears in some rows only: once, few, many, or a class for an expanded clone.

CDR3 DNA: TGTGCCAGCAGCTCCTCCGGACAGAACTATGGCTACACCTTC; CDR3 protein: CASSSSGQNYGYTF; clone size: .; D gene: .; J gene: TRBJ1-2; V gene: TRBV7-9
CDR3 DNA: TGCAGTGCTAGAGACCCTGACAGGGGGTCTTCACCCCTCCACTTT; CDR3 protein: CSARDPDRGSSPLHF; clone size: many; D gene: TRBD1; J gene: TRBJ1-6; V gene: TRBV20-1
CDR3 DNA: TGTGCCAGCAGCTTAGTAGCGGGACAATTAGACAATGAGCAGTTCTTC; CDR3 protein: CASSLVAGQLDNEQFF; clone size: .; D gene: TRBD2; J gene: TRBJ2-1; V gene: TRBV7-8
CDR3 DNA: TGCAGTGCTAGCCCGACTAGCGGGGGGGCCTCTGAGCAGTTCTTC; CDR3 protein: CSASPTSGGASEQFF; clone size: .; D gene: TRBD2; J gene: TRBJ2-1; V gene: TRBV20-1
CDR3 DNA: TGTGCCAGCAGCTCCGGGTGGGGAGATACGCAGTATTTT; CDR3 protein: CASSSGWGDTQYF; clone size: many; D gene: .; J gene: TRBJ2-3; V gene: TRBV11-2
CDR3 DNA: TGTGCCAGCAGCTTCATCTCAGGGTCCCACAATGAGCAGTTCTTC; CDR3 protein: CASSFISGSHNEQFF; clone size: many; D gene: .; J gene: TRBJ2-1; V gene: TRBV5-6
CDR3 DNA: TGTGCCATCAGTGGACAGTCTCCCCCCTCATCATACGAGCAGTACTTC; CDR3 protein: CAISGQSPPSSYEQYF; clone size: many; D gene: .; J gene: TRBJ2-7; V gene: TRBV10-3
CDR3 DNA: TGCAGTGCTAGTACTGGCTATGGCTACACCTTC; CDR3 protein: CSASTGYGYTF; clone size: many; D gene: .; J gene: TRBJ1-2; V gene: TRBV20-1
CDR3 DNA: TGTGCCAGCAAGGGGGCGGGCTACGAGCAGTACTTC; CDR3 protein: CASKGAGYEQYF; clone size: many; D gene: TRBD1; J gene: TRBJ2-7; V gene: TRBV11-2
CDR3 DNA: TGTGCCAGCAGTTTATTACACAAAGAGACCCAGTACTTC; CDR3 protein: CASSLLHKETQYF; clone size: many; D gene: .; J gene: TRBJ2-5; V gene: TRBV28
CDR3 DNA: TGTGCCAGCAGTTACGAGGACAGCCGGACCTACGAGCAGTACTTC; CDR3 protein: CASSYEDSRTYEQYF; clone size: few; D gene: .; J gene: TRBJ2-7; V gene: TRBV6-5
CDR3 DNA: TGTGCCAGCAGGCCGGGACAGGGCATAGGAGAGACCCAGTACTTC; CDR3 protein: CASRPGQGIGETQYF; clone size: many; D gene: TRBD1; J gene: TRBJ2-5; V gene: TRBV6-1
CDR3 DNA: TGCAGCGCTGTACCCGACAGGTCGAACACTGAAGCTTTCTTT; CDR3 protein: CSAVPDRSNTEAFF; clone size: .; D gene: .; J gene: TRBJ1-1; V gene: TRBV29-1
CDR3 DNA: TGCGCCAGCAGCCGGGTAGGCACGGGGAACACTGAAGCTTTCTTT; CDR3 protein: CASSRVGTGNTEAFF; clone size: .; D gene: .; J gene: TRBJ1-1; V gene: TRBV4-1
CDR3 DNA: TGTGCCAGCAGCGTAGGGGCCGGGGCCAGCTCTGGGGCCAACGTCCTGACTTTC; CDR3 protein: CASSVGAGASSGANVLTF; clone size: .; D gene: .; J gene: TRBJ2-6; V gene: TRBV9
CDR3 DNA: TGTGCCAGCAGTCCAACCTCCGGTTATACGCAGTATTTT; CDR3 protein: CASSPTSGYTQYF; clone size: many; D gene: .; J gene: TRBJ2-3; V gene: TRBV6-1
CDR3 DNA: TGTGCCAGCAACCAACAGGGGGTCACCGGGGAGCTGTTTTTT; CDR3 protein: CASNQQGVTGELFF; clone size: .; D gene: TRBD1; J gene: TRBJ2-2; V gene: TRBV6-1
CDR3 DNA: TGTGCCAGCAGCCACACCAGGCCCTACACAGATACGCAGTATTTT; CDR3 protein: CASSHTRPYTDTQYF; clone size: many; D gene: .; J gene: TRBJ2-3; V gene: TRBV13
CDR3 DNA: TGCAGTGCTAGGTCGGGACAGGCCCAAGAGACCCAGTACTTC; CDR3 protein: CSARSGQAQETQYF; clone size: .; D gene: TRBD1; J gene: TRBJ2-5; V gene: TRBV20-1
CDR3 DNA: TGTGCCAGCAGCCTAGCGGGGGCCGAGGAGACCCAGTACTTC; CDR3 protein: CASSLAGAEETQYF; clone size: many; D gene: TRBD2; J gene: TRBJ2-5; V gene: TRBV3-1
CDR3 DNA: TGCAGTGCTAGAGATTACTCGCGGGGGAGCTCCTACGAGCAGTACTTC; CDR3 protein: CSARDYSRGSSYEQYF; clone size: many; D gene: TRBD2; J gene: TRBJ2-7; V gene: TRBV20-1
CDR3 DNA: TGTGCCAGTAGTCCCGGGACCCCCGATGTTCATCAGCCCCAGCATTTT; CDR3 protein: CASSPGTPDVHQPQHF; clone size: .; D gene: .; J gene: TRBJ1-5; V gene: TRBV19
CDR3 DNA: TGCGCCAGCAGCCAGCGAACTCTGGGGGCGGTTGAAAAACTGTTTTTT; CDR3 protein: CASSQRTLGAVEKLFF; clone size: .; D gene: .; J gene: TRBJ1-4; V gene: TRBV5-1
CDR3 DNA: TGTGCCAGCAGTTACTCCCGGGACAGGGACCTAGTGGCCCCCTACGAGCAGTACTTC; CDR3 protein: CASSYSRDRDLVAPYEQYF; clone size: .; D gene: TRBD1; J gene: TRBJ2-7; V gene: TRBV6-2/TRBV6-3
CDR3 DNA: TGTGCCAGCAGTTACTCACGGGCCCAGCCCCAGCATTTT; CDR3 protein: CASSYSRAQPQHF; clone size: many; D gene: .; J gene: TRBJ1-5; V gene: TRBV6-5
CDR3 DNA: TGTGCCAGCAGTTACTCGGGCGAGTACACCGGGGAGCTGTTTTTT; CDR3 protein: CASSYSGEYTGELFF; clone size: .; D gene: .; J gene: TRBJ2-2; V gene: TRBV6-6
CDR3 DNA: TGTGCCAGCAGCCCCTCCGGAAGCAGGAACACCGGGGAGCTGTTTTTT; CDR3 protein: CASSPSGSRNTGELFF; clone size: .; D gene: .; J gene: TRBJ2-2; V gene: TRBV3-1
CDR3 DNA: TGTGCCAGTAGTACGCCAGACCGCTCCTATGGCTACACCTTC; CDR3 protein: CASSTPDRSYGYTF; clone size: .; D gene: .; J gene: TRBJ1-2; V gene: TRBV19
CDR3 DNA: TGTGCCGGCGGAGACAGCAATTCACCCCTCCACTTT; CDR3 protein: CAGGDSNSPLHF; clone size: many; D gene: .; J gene: TRBJ1-6; V gene: TRBV2
CDR3 DNA: TGTGCCAGCAGTTTCGGGACAGGGGGAAGCAATCAGCCCCAGCATTTT; CDR3 protein: CASSFGTGGSNQPQHF; clone size: many; D gene: TRBD1; J gene: TRBJ1-5; V gene: TRBV12-3/TRBV12-4
CDR3 DNA: TGTGCCAGCAGCCGAGAGTCTGAGCAGTTCTTC; CDR3 protein: CASSRESEQFF; clone size: .; D gene: .; J gene: TRBJ2-1; V gene: TRBV2
CDR3 DNA: TGCAGTGCTCTAGGACACGGTTTTTACTACGAGCAGTACTTC; CDR3 protein: CSALGHGFYYEQYF; clone size: .; D gene: .; J gene: TRBJ2-7; V gene: TRBV20-1
CDR3 DNA: TGCAGTGCTAGAGTGGGACTTCTCCAAGAGACCCAGTACTTC; CDR3 protein: CSARVGLLQETQYF; clone size: .; D gene: .; J gene: TRBJ2-5; V gene: TRBV20-1
CDR3 DNA: TGTGCCAGCAGCCTCCCGATGGGGATGAACACTGAAGCTTTCTTT; CDR3 protein: CASSLPMGMNTEAFF; clone size: many; D gene: .; J gene: TRBJ1-1; V gene: TRBV12-3/TRBV12-4
CDR3 DNA: TGTGCCAGCAGTGAAATGGACAGGCGCCATAATTCACCCCTCCACTTT; CDR3 protein: CASSEMDRRHNSPLHF; clone size: few; D gene: TRBD1; J gene: TRBJ1-6; V gene: TRBV6-1
CDR3 DNA: TGTGCCAGCAGCCCCCAGGGGGGCGGCTACACCTTC; CDR3 protein: CASSPQGGGYTF; clone size: few; D gene: TRBD1; J gene: TRBJ1-2; V gene: TRBV7-9
CDR3 DNA: TGTGCCTGGAGTCCCAGGGGGGGTCAGCCCCAGCATTTT; CDR3 protein: CAWSPRGGQPQHF; clone size: many; D gene: TRBD1; J gene: TRBJ1-5; V gene: TRBV30
CDR3 DNA: TGCGCCAGCAGCGCGGGACAGGGAACGGACGAGCAGTACTTC; CDR3 protein: CASSAGQGTDEQYF; clone size: many; D gene: TRBD1; J gene: TRBJ2-7; V gene: TRBV5-1
CDR3 DNA: TGTGCCAGCTCACCGACAGCCCGGGGGTCCAACACTGAAGCTTTCTTT; CDR3 protein: CASSPTARGSNTEAFF; clone size: many; D gene: .; J gene: TRBJ1-1; V gene: TRBV18
CDR3 DNA: TGTGCCAGCAGCCCCCCCAGCGGAGGGTGGACCGGGGAGCTGTTTTTT; CDR3 protein: CASSPPSGGWTGELFF; clone size: many; D gene: .; J gene: TRBJ2-2; V gene: TRBV7-9
CDR3 DNA: TGTGCCAGCAGTCCTTGGACAGGGGGCTACGAGCAGTACTTC; CDR3 protein: CASSPWTGGYEQYF; clone size: few; D gene: TRBD1; J gene: TRBJ2-7; V gene: TRBV2
CDR3 DNA: TGTGCCAGCTCACCACCGGGGGCACTCACAGATACGCAGTATTTT; CDR3 protein: CASSPPGALTDTQYF; clone size: many; D gene: .; J gene: TRBJ2-3; V gene: TRBV18
CDR3 DNA: TGCGCCAGCAGCTCTACAGGGGACAGCAATCAGCCCCAGCATTTT; CDR3 protein: CASSSTGDSNQPQHF; clone size: many; D gene: TRBD1; J gene: TRBJ1-5; V gene: TRBV5-1
CDR3 DNA: TGTGCCAGCAGTAAGACCGCTGACAGGGCTGATGGCTACACCTTC; CDR3 protein: CASSKTADRADGYTF; clone size: .; D gene: TRBD1; J gene: TRBJ1-2; V gene: TRBV6-2/TRBV6-3
CDR3 DNA: TGTGCCAGCAGCTTAGAAATGGGGGAGCAGTACTTC; CDR3 protein: CASSLEMGEQYF; clone size: many; D gene: .; J gene: TRBJ2-7; V gene: TRBV7-9
CDR3 DNA: TGTGCCAGCAGTGTGGAAAGGGTACCCTATGGCTACACCTTC; CDR3 protein: CASSVERVPYGYTF; clone size: many; D gene: .; J gene: TRBJ1-2; V gene: TRBV2
CDR3 DNA: TGTGCCAGCAGCTTACCAGTCTCCTACGAGCAGTACTTC; CDR3 protein: CASSLPVSYEQYF; clone size: many; D gene: .; J gene: TRBJ2-7; V gene: TRBV7-9
CDR3 DNA: TGTGCCAGCCCTACCCGGTTGGGGGACCCCACAGATACGCAGTATTTT; CDR3 protein: CASPTRLGDPTDTQYF; clone size: few; D gene: .; J gene: TRBJ2-3; V gene: TRBV6-1
CDR3 DNA: TGTGCCAGCAGCCAAGATGCGGCGACGGTACAAGAGACCCAGTACTTC; CDR3 protein: CASSQDAATVQETQYF; clone size: many; D gene: .; J gene: TRBJ2-5; V gene: TRBV3-1
CDR3 DNA: TGCGCCAGCAGCCTCCCAGCGGGGGGAAGCACAGATACGCAGTATTTT; CDR3 protein: CASSLPAGGSTDTQYF; clone size: few; D gene: TRBD2; J gene: TRBJ2-3; V gene: TRBV4-1
CDR3 DNA: TGTGCCAGCTCTAAGAGTCTAGCGGGAATCCATGAGCAGTTCTTC; CDR3 protein: CASSKSLAGIHEQFF; clone size: few; D gene: TRBD2; J gene: TRBJ2-1; V gene: TRBV9
CDR3 DNA: TGTGCCAGCAGCTTAGGAGGGGGGGGCACAGATACGCAGTATTTT; CDR3 protein: CASSLGGGGTDTQYF; clone size: many; D gene: .; J gene: TRBJ2-3; V gene: TRBV4-1
CDR3 DNA: TGTGCCAGCAGCCCGGGGCGGTACCAGCAGTACTTC; CDR3 protein: CASSPGRYQQYF; clone size: .; D gene: .; J gene: TRBJ2-7; V gene: TRBV11-2
CDR3 DNA: TGTGCCAGCACCTCCTTAGCCTACAATGAGCAGTTCTTC; CDR3 protein: CASTSLAYNEQFF; clone size: many; D gene: .; J gene: TRBJ2-1; V gene: TRBV6-2/TRBV6-3
CDR3 DNA: TGTGCCAGCAGCCGGGACGTGCCTGGCTACAATGAGCAGTTCTTC; CDR3 protein: CASSRDVPGYNEQFF; clone size: many; D gene: .; J gene: TRBJ2-1; V gene: TRBV6-2/TRBV6-3
CDR3 DNA: TGTGCCAGCAGCGCAGGACAGGGCTTGAGCAATCAGCCCCAGCATTTT; CDR3 protein: CASSAGQGLSNQPQHF; clone size: many; D gene: TRBD1; J gene: TRBJ1-5; V gene: TRBV2
CDR3 DNA: TGTGCCAGCAGGGATCCCACTAGCGGGAGCTACAATGAGCAGTTCTTC; CDR3 protein: CASRDPTSGSYNEQFF; clone size: many; D gene: TRBD2; J gene: TRBJ2-1; V gene: TRBV6-2/TRBV6-3
CDR3 DNA: TGTGCCAGCAGCTTAACAGGGGCGGGTACTGAAGCTTTCTTT; CDR3 protein: CASSLTGAGTEAFF; clone size: many; D gene: .; J gene: TRBJ1-1; V gene: TRBV7-3
CDR3 DNA: TGTGCCAGCACCCAGGGACAGGGTTATTCACCCCTCCACTTT; CDR3 protein: CASTQGQGYSPLHF; clone size: few; D gene: TRBD1; J gene: TRBJ1-6; V gene: TRBV13